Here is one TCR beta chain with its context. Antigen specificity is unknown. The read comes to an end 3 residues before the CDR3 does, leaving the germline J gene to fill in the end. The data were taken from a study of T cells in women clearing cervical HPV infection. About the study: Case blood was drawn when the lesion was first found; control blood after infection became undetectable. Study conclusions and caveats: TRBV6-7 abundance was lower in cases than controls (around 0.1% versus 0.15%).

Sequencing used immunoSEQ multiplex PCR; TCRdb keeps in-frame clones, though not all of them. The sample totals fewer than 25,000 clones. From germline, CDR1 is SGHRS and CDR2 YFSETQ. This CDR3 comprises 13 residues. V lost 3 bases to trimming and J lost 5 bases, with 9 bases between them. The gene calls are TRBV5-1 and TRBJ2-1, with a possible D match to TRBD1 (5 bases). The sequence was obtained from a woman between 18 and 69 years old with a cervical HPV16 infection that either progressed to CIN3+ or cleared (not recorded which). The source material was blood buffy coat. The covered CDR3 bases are TGCGCCAGCAGCTCAGGGATTAACAATGAG. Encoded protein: CASSSGINNE. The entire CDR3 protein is CASSSGINNEQFF.